Below, 10 T cell receptor beta chains from the same sample are listed, as sequenced in a study of CD8+CD57+ T cells in acquired aplastic anemia. Patients selected for sequencing had displayed CD8+CD57+ cell expansion by flow cytometry. Genomic DNA acted as the template from which TCR beta VDJ combination and CDR3 sequence profiling were carried out. TCRdb passed the reads through MiXCR, listing each CDR3 protein once. The table lists under 350,000 distinct CDR3 sequences, 50% to 65% of them singletons. The sample taken for sequencing was sorted CD4+, CD8+, or CD8+CD57+ T cells (not recorded which) from PBMCs. These receptors were taken from a human donor with aplastic anemia.

This clonotype was observed a handful of times. V is TRBV9 and J is TRBJ2-1, with D possibly being TRBD2 (6 bases). V dropped 0 bases and J dropped 7 bases, with 11 bases sitting between them. CDR1 and CDR2 from the germline V gene are SGDLS and YYNGEE. The CDR3 is 14 residues long. As DNA, the CDR3 is TGTGCCAGCAGCGTAGCTTGGAGGGGTAATGAGCAGTTCTTC. As protein: CASSVAWRGNEQFF. The full variable domain, rest sourced from reference TRBV9 and TRBJ2-1, is DSGVTQTPKHLITATGQRVTLRCSPRSGDLSVYWYQQSLDQGLQFLIQYYNGEERAKGNILERFSAQQFPDLHSELNLSSLELGDSALYFCASSVAWRGNEQFFGPGTRLTVL.

This clonotype came up once. The gene calls are TRBV15 and TRBJ2-7; TRBD1 is a possible D gene (5 bases). The germline CDR1 and CDR2 sequences are LNHNV and YYDKDF (reference sequence). V was trimmed by 3 bases and J by 3 bases, leaving 9 bases between them. The CDR3 length is 13 residues. Written as DNA, the CDR3 is TGTGCCACCAGCAGCAGGGCAAGCTACGAGCAGTACTTC. This gives the protein CATSSRASYEQYF.

The CDR3 here is CAISEETARQPQHF. CDR3 bases: TGTGCCATCAGTGAAGAAACAGCCCGCCAGCCCCAGCATTTT. This sequence joins TRBV10-3 and TRBJ1-5; no clear D. Germline V gene lookup returns CDR1 ENHRY and CDR2 SYGVKD. The CDR3 length is 14 residues. The V end lost 3 bases, the J end lost 7 bases, and 13 bases lay between the germline ends.

This clonotype was detected many times. The chain links TRBV20-1 to TRBJ2-1; TRBD1 or TRBD2 may be the D gene (6 bases each). The CDR3 totals 16 residues. The germline gives CDR1 DFQATT, CDR2 SNEGSKA (reference sequence). V dropped 1 base and J dropped 0 bases, with 13 bases sitting between them. Here the CDR3 DNA reads TGCAGTGCTAGAGCTCCGGGGGCCTTCTCCTACAATGAGCAGTTCTTC. It yields the protein CSARAPGAFSYNEQFF.

This clonotype was counted a few times. The CDR3 sequence: CASSPARQGIIDTEAFF. DNA for the CDR3: TGTGCCAGCTCACCTGCCAGACAGGGGATAATAGACACTGAAGCTTTCTTT. The chain carries TRBV18 and TRBJ1-1, with 8 bases identical to TRBD1. Trimming removed 3 bases from V and 3 bases from J; junction bases left unmatched: 12. CDR3 length: 17 amino acids. The germline V gene encodes CDR1 KGHSH and CDR2 LQKENI.

This clonotype has ten or more counts. The V gene is TRBV4-1, the J gene TRBJ2-7; tentative D call: TRBD2 (7 bases). Trimming shortened V by 5 bases and J by 3 bases, and 20 bases separated the two germline ends. The CDR3 has 16 residues. Germline assignment: CDR1 MGHRA and CDR2 YSYEKL. CDR3 region: CASSKGGAGADYEQYF. The CDR3 coding sequence is TGCGCCAGCAGCAAGGGGGGGGCGGGGGCGGACTACGAGCAGTACTTC.

The chain links TRBV9 to TRBJ2-3, with D possibly TRBD2 on 6 matching bases. V was shortened by 1 base and J by 3 bases, with 9 bases between the two germline ends. This CDR3 comprises 14 residues. The germline V gene encodes CDR1 SGDLS and CDR2 YYNGEE. The CDR3 reads CASSVYGGTDTQYF. The CDR3 DNA sequence: TGTGCCAGCAGCGTATACGGGGGAACAGATACGCAGTATTTT.

This sequence joins TRBV7-2 and TRBJ2-7, with D perhaps TRBD1 (5 bases). The germline V and J ends were trimmed by 1 base and 5 bases, with 12 bases remaining between them. CDR3 length: 14 residues. CDR1 and CDR2 (germline): SGHTA, FQGNSA. CDR3 region: CASSLEAGWHEQYF. The CDR3 DNA sequence: TGTGCCAGCAGCTTAGAAGCAGGGTGGCACGAGCAGTACTTC.

This CDR3 reads CAISEGGTGGYGYTF. The CDR3 coding sequence is TGTGCCATCAGTGAAGGCGGGACAGGGGGCTATGGCTACACCTTC. The chain employs TRBV10-3 and TRBJ1-2; 11 bases agree with TRBD1. Losses at the gene ends were 3 bases for V and 4 bases for J; bases not matched to a gene: 4. This CDR3 comprises 15 residues. Germline loops: CDR1 ENHRY, CDR2 SYGVKD.

This clonotype has more than one count but fewer than ten. The rearrangement joins TRBV20-1 to TRBJ2-7; the D is unclear. The CDR3 runs 10 residues. Germline V lookup: CDR1 DFQATT, CDR2 SNEGSKA (reference sequence). V was pared by 5 bases and J by 5 bases, with 7 bases between. The CDR3 nucleotides are TGCAGTGCTCAAAGAGACGAGCAGTACTTC. This encodes CSAQRDEQYF.